This T cell receptor (beta chain) was identified during a study of read filtering for tumor transcriptome and immune sequencing. Study information: By R-ISS, stages I, II and III held 8, 16 and 7 patients.

Molecular barcoded adaptors covering alpha/delta and beta/gamma chains were used on 400 ng RNA. In TCRdb, the reads were re-called with MiXCR into one record per CDR3 protein. Of about 45,000 distinct CDR3 sequences listed, less than 20% are singletons. Germline-derived CDR1 and CDR2 are MNHNS and SASEGT. This CDR3 is 14 amino acids long. At the time of active disease, bone marrow was collected from every patient. With regard to this clonotype: Its target is unknown. This may be a read error: a much more frequent sequence differs by one nucleotide.

Whole-study results and caveats: Single-read clonotypes: 80% to 90% of IR-seq clonotypes (around 3.5% of reads), about 75% of RNA-seq clonotypes (nearly 45% of reads). This fraction held mixed bone marrow immune cells after CD138-negative sorting.

Sequencing was done on a sample of a population of CD138-negative cells sorted from bone marrow. The V call is TRBV6-1, the J call TRBJ1-5, with D uncertain. The TCR originated in a donor over 35 with multiple myeloma. The CDR3 DNA sequence: TGTGCCAGCAGTGATAGGGCGAGTGGGCAGCCCCGGCATTTT. Translation: CASSDRASGQPRHF.